The 24 T cell receptor beta chains listed next were all sequenced from one sample in a study of vaccination and CD4 T cells after COVID-19. Treatment defined: approximately 9-day PBMC culture with coronavirus spike peptide pools or control peptides (ViraFEST assay). Researchers used the Oncomine TCR Beta short-read assay to sequence DNA from cultured CD4+ T cells. TCRdb called the PCR reads again in MiXCR, with one record for every CDR3 protein. The top ten hold 2.5% to 3% of the sample, which has just over 20,000 distinct CDR3 sequences, about 43% seen once. These receptors have no known antigen. The source material was CD4+ T cells from blood, cultured in vitro, sampled after SARS-CoV-2 vaccination. These receptor sequences come from a human donor who had recovered from COVID-19.

This clonotype was counted a single time. J is TRBJ2-1 and V is TRBV6-5; D not resolved. Germline assignment: CDR1 MNHEY and CDR2 SVGAGI. V dropped 0 bases and J dropped 7 bases, with 4 bases sitting between them. The CDR3 consists of 12 residues. For the CDR3, the DNA is TGTGCCAGCAGTTACTCCCGGAATGAGCAGTTCTTC. It specifies CASSYSRNEQFF.

This clonotype has only a few counts. The chain joins TRBV7-8 to TRBJ1-6, with TRBD1 matching 7 bases. V shed 1 base, J shed 9 bases, and the junction held 3 bases outside the gene matches. Germline-derived CDR1 and CDR2 are SGHVS and FQNEAQ. The CDR3 has 14 amino acids. In DNA form, the CDR3 reads TGTGCCAGCAGCTTAGACAGGGGCACTTCACCCCTCCACTTT. As protein: CASSLDRGTSPLHF.

This clonotype was observed once. The V and J genes are TRBV20-1 and TRBJ2-1, with 9 bases identical to TRBD1. With V trimmed by 0 bases and J by 6 bases, 3 bases remained unmatched. Germline V gene data show CDR1 as DFQATT and CDR2 as SNEGSKA (reference sequence). The CDR3 length is 14 residues. The CDR3 protein is CSAREQGALNEQFF. Here the CDR3 DNA reads TGCAGTGCTAGAGAACAGGGGGCCCTCAATGAGCAGTTCTTC.

The V gene is TRBV27, the J gene TRBJ1-2; D is undetermined. Germline V lookup: CDR1 MNHEY, CDR2 SMNVEV (reference sequence). The CDR3 covers 14 residues. V lost 0 bases to trimming and J lost 1 base, with 6 bases between them. CDR3 residues: CASSLSGNNYGYTF. As DNA, the CDR3 is TGTGCCAGCAGTTTATCTGGAAATAACTATGGCTACACCTTC.

In its sample, this clonotype was seen a few times. J is TRBJ2-5 and V is TRBV9, with 11 bases identical to TRBD2. The germline CDR1 and CDR2 sequences are SGDLS and YYNGEE. CDR3 size: 15 residues. The J segment lost 3 bases and the V segment lost 0 bases, leaving 1 base of the junction unmatched. CDR3 bases: TGTGCCAGCAGCGTAGCGGGACTAGCGGAAGAGACCCAGTACTTC. Protein sequence: CASSVAGLAEETQYF.

This clonotype has only a few counts. This chain uses TRBV20-1 with TRBJ2-5, with 8 positions matching TRBD1. Trimming cost V 4 bases and J 5 bases; bases outside gene matches: 12. The CDR3 is made up of 15 amino acids. CDR1 and CDR2 (germline): DFQATT, SNEGSKA (reference sequence). The CDR3 loop is CSAISGTGPGETQYF. The CDR3 coding sequence is TGCAGTGCTATTTCCGGGACAGGTCCGGGCGAGACCCAGTACTTC.

The chain links TRBV28 to TRBJ2-1, with TRBD2 identical over 10 bases. This CDR3 contains 16 residues. CDR1 is MDHEN and CDR2 is SYDVKM in the germline V gene. V was clipped by 0 bases and J by 9 bases; unmatched bases: 8. CDR3 nucleotides: TGTGCCAGCAGTTTATGGCCTAGCGGGAGCTTAGGTGAGCAGTTCTTC. It specifies CASSLWPSGSLGEQFF.

This sequence joins TRBV7-3 and TRBJ2-3; 8 bases match TRBD2. Per the germline V gene, CDR1 is SGHTA and CDR2 is FQGTGA. The CDR3 spans 14 residues. V gave up 5 bases and J gave up 5 bases; unmatched junction bases: 6. The CDR3: CASSPGLAGDTQYF. As DNA, the CDR3 is TGTGCCAGCAGCCCTGGACTAGCTGGAGATACGCAGTATTTT.

V and J are TRBV2 and TRBJ1-1; D uncertain. The ends were cut back, 1 base at V and 5 bases at J, with 2 bases in the middle. The CDR3 has 11 residues. In germline, CDR1 is SNHLY, CDR2 FYNNEI. The CDR3 spells CASSEVTEAFF. The CDR3 DNA is TGTGCCAGCAGTGAAGTGACTGAAGCTTTCTTT. The full variable domain, its missing parts supplied by reference TRBV2 and TRBJ1-1, is EPEVTQTPSHQVTQMGQEVILRCVPISNHLYFYWYRQILGQKVEFLVSFYNNEISEKSEIFDDQFSVERPDGSNFTLKIRSTKLEDSAMYFCASSEVTEAFFGQGTRLTVV.

This chain joins TRBV28 and TRBJ1-1; possibly TRBD1 for D (5 bases). CDR3 length: 14 amino acids. Germline assignment: CDR1 MDHEN and CDR2 SYDVKM. The ends were cut back, 8 bases at V and 4 bases at J, with 17 bases in the middle. Here the CDR3 reads CASVGPIEITEAFF. CDR3 DNA sequence: TGTGCCAGCGTGGGACCGATAGAGATCACTGAAGCTTTCTTT.

This chain connects TRBV7-3 to TRBJ2-3, with TRBD2 matching over 8 bases. Trimming at V came to 8 bases and at J to 5 bases, leaving 6 bases not matched to a gene. The CDR3 length is 13 residues. Germline CDR1 reads SGHTA; CDR2 reads FQGTGA. The CDR3 DNA reads as TGTGCCAGCGGGCGGGGGGCGTTAGATACGCAGTATTTT. This translates into CASGRGALDTQYF.

This sequence joins TRBV7-2 and TRBJ1-5; D call uncertain. CDR1 and CDR2 from the germline V gene are SGHTA and FQGNSA. CDR3 size: 15 residues. Trimming took 6 bases from V and 0 from J, leaving 12 bases between them. This CDR3 reads CASSPDDYSNQPQHF. In nucleotides, the CDR3 is TGTGCCAGCAGTCCAGACGACTATAGCAATCAGCCCCAGCATTTT.

This chain uses TRBV29-1 with TRBJ2-2; weak D call: TRBD2 (6 bases). Germline lookup yields CDR1 SQVTM and CDR2 ANQGSEA. This CDR3 has 14 residues. Between the trimmed V and J ends, which lost 6 bases and 0 bases, there was a span of 11 bases. For the CDR3, the DNA is TGCAGCGTGTTAGCGGTCGCGAACACCGGGGAGCTGTTTTTT. Amino acid sequence: CSVLAVANTGELFF.

This clonotype was seen a few times. The chain joins TRBV28 to TRBJ1-3, with D unresolved. Germline CDR1 MDHEN, CDR2 SYDVKM. This CDR3 has 17 residues. Trimming removed 1 base from V and 0 bases from J, with 13 bases in between. The CDR3 region has the DNA TGTGCCAGCAGTTTATTAGGTCCACAGCACTCTGGAAACACCATATATTTT. Translation: CASSLLGPQHSGNTIYF.

The chain employs TRBV19 and TRBJ1-1; D remains ambiguous. The CDR3 spans 15 residues. Germline lookup yields CDR1 LNHDA and CDR2 SQIVND (reference sequence). Trimming took off 7 bases at V and 0 bases at J, with 15 bases between the two ends. The CDR3 loop is CASTPMVAVNTEAFF. The DNA for the CDR3 is TGTGCCAGTACCCCTATGGTGGCCGTGAACACTGAAGCTTTCTTT.

Only a few counts were recorded for this clonotype. The chain couples TRBV19 to TRBJ1-1; no clear D gene. The CDR3 loop spans 16 amino acids. CDR1 is LNHDA, CDR2 SQIVND, per germline (reference sequence). With 0 bases removed from V and 11 bases from J, the gap between germline ends came to 22 bases. In nucleotides, the CDR3 is TGTGCCAGTAGTATAGATAAACAAGGGTCTCACGACGGGGCTTTCTTT. It codes for CASSIDKQGSHDGAFF.

The rearrangement links TRBV2 to TRBJ1-2; 7 bases agree with TRBD1. The V gene's germline CDR1 is SNHLY and CDR2 FYNNEI. V lost 8 bases and J lost 2; bases outside the gene matches: 11. The CDR3 sequence is 15 residues long. CDR3 nucleotide sequence: TGTGCCAGCGGCGAACACATGACAGGGAACTATGGCTACACCTTC. Its translation: CASGEHMTGNYGYTF.

This clonotype was seen once. V usage is TRBV15 and J usage is TRBJ2-7; 10 bases agree with TRBD1. V trimming: 5 bases; J trimming: 4 bases; junction bases outside the gene matches: 8. There are 15 residues in the CDR3. CDR1 is LNHNV, CDR2 YYDKDF, per germline (reference sequence). The CDR3 DNA follows: TGTGCCACCAGCCTCACGGGGACAGGGGAATACGAGCAGTACTTC. Translating it yields CATSLTGTGEYEQYF.

The V gene is TRBV20-1, the J gene TRBJ1-5; D gene uncertain. Trimming left V 5 bases short and J 4 bases short, with 15 bases between. The CDR3 spans 14 residues. CDR1 and CDR2 (germline): DFQATT, SNEGSKA (reference sequence). Here the CDR3 DNA reads TGCAGTGCTGACTCGGAACAGAGAAATCAGCCCCAGCATTTT. Translated: CSADSEQRNQPQHF.

V is TRBV20-1 and J is TRBJ1-1, with a possible D match to TRBD1 (5 bases). This CDR3 is built from 12 residues. Trimming cost V 2 bases and J 5 bases, with 9 bases left between them. In germline, CDR1 is DFQATT, CDR2 SNEGSKA (reference sequence). The CDR3 DNA follows: TGCAGTGCTAGAATTGGGGGGACTGAAGCTTTCTTT. Translating it yields CSARIGGTEAFF.

The gene calls are TRBV5-1 and TRBJ1-1; D possibly corresponds to TRBD1 (6 bases). This CDR3 has 14 amino acids. CDR1 SGHRS and CDR2 YFSETQ come from the germline V gene. V was shortened by 4 bases and J by 0 bases, with 10 bases between the two germline ends. DNA of the CDR3: TGCGCCAGCAGCCCGGACAGAATGAACACTGAAGCTTTCTTT. It encodes CASSPDRMNTEAFF.

This clonotype is labeled medium-sized. This chain links TRBV23-1 with TRBJ2-3, with D unresolved. TRBV23-1 is reported as an ORF; its role is uncertain. This CDR3 has 14 residues. The V gene lost 3 bases and the J gene lost 2 bases, with 9 bases spanning the gap. The CDR3 DNA reads as TGCGCCAGCAGTCATGGACGTTACACAGATACGCAGTATTTT. Amino acid sequence: CASSHGRYTDTQYF.

This rearrangement joins TRBV24-1 to TRBJ1-1, with a tentative D call TRBD1 (6 bases). Trimming removed 7 bases from V and 0 bases from J, with 14 bases in between. Germline CDR1 reads KGHDR; CDR2 reads SFDVKD. The CDR3 loop spans 15 amino acids. The CDR3 nucleotides read TGTGCCACCAGCAGGGGTGCGGGGATGAACACTGAAGCTTTCTTT. Its translation: CATSRGAGMNTEAFF.

This chain joins TRBV11-2 and TRBJ2-7, with 7 bases fitting TRBD1. CDR3 length: 14 residues. The junction had 6 bases not matched to a gene; V was cut back by 1 base and J by 6 bases. CDR1 SGHAT and CDR2 FQNNGV come from the germline V gene. Written as DNA, the CDR3 is TGTGCCAGCAGCTTAGGAGGGACAGACCGCGAGCAGTACTTC. It translates to CASSLGGTDREQYF. Looking up the rest from reference TRBV11-2 and TRBJ2-7 gives the full variable domain: EAGVAQSPRYKIIEKRQSVAFWCNPISGHATLYWYQQILGQGPKLLIQFQNNGVVDDSQLPKDRFSAERLKGVDSTLKIQPAKLEDSAVYLCASSLGGTDREQYFGPGTRLTVT.